The rows below give T cell receptor beta chains drawn from one sample of a study of shared clonotypes between healthy human individuals. Clones were sequenced by immunoSEQ multiplex PCR, and TCRdb holds only the in-frame ones, with some missing. The sample consists of about 590,000 clones, 95% of them appearing once. Sequenced sample: naive CD8+ T cells sorted from blood. Every receptor here comes from a woman aged 25 to 45 in good health. Each CDR3 is given with its conserved first and last residue. D genes are given only for firm matches. Only some rows state a clone size, as once, few, many or a class for expanded clones.

CDR3nt: TGTGTAATAAAAACAGATACGCAGTATTTT
CDR3aa: CVIKTDTQYF
abundance: .
d_gene: .
j_gene: TRBJ2-3
v_gene: TRBV30

CDR3nt: TGTGCCAGCAGTTTCGAGACAGAGTCCTACTACACCTTC
CDR3aa: CASSFETESYYTF
abundance: few
d_gene: .
j_gene: TRBJ1-2
v_gene: TRBV2

CDR3nt: TGTGCCAGCAGCCTCCAGGGTTCCTATGGCTACACCTTC
CDR3aa: CASSLQGSYGYTF
abundance: few
d_gene: .
j_gene: TRBJ1-2
v_gene: TRBV27

CDR3nt: TGTGCCAGCAGTTTTAGGGACAATGAGCAGTTCTTC
CDR3aa: CASSFRDNEQFF
abundance: .
d_gene: .
j_gene: TRBJ2-1
v_gene: TRBV27

CDR3nt: TGTGCCAGCAGTAACGGGTTGAGCTCTGGAAACACCATATATTTT
CDR3aa: CASSNGLSSGNTIYF
abundance: .
d_gene: .
j_gene: TRBJ1-3
v_gene: TRBV7-8

CDR3nt: TGTGCCAGCCGCCACGGGACTAGCGGATACAATGAGCAGTTCTTC
CDR3aa: CASRHGTSGYNEQFF
abundance: .
d_gene: TRBD2
j_gene: TRBJ2-1
v_gene: TRBV5-6

CDR3nt: TGCAGCGTTGATGGAGGGGCTGAAGCTTTCTTT
CDR3aa: CSVDGGAEAFF
abundance: few
d_gene: .
j_gene: TRBJ1-1
v_gene: TRBV29-1

CDR3nt: TGTGCCACCCGGGACTTCTCAGATACGCAGTATTTT
CDR3aa: CATRDFSDTQYF
abundance: .
d_gene: .
j_gene: TRBJ2-3
v_gene: TRBV19

CDR3nt: TGTGCCAGCAGCCAAAGCGGGCACTTCTCTGGGGCCAACGTCCTGACTTTC
CDR3aa: CASSQSGHFSGANVLTF
abundance: .
d_gene: .
j_gene: TRBJ2-6
v_gene: TRBV4-2

CDR3nt: TGTGCCAGCAGCAGGACAGGGTACTATGGCTACACCTTC
CDR3aa: CASSRTGYYGYTF
abundance: .
d_gene: TRBD1
j_gene: TRBJ1-2
v_gene: TRBV5-6

CDR3nt: TGTGCCAGCAGCCCTGGCGGGGCTAATGAAAAACTGTTTTTT
CDR3aa: CASSPGGANEKLFF
abundance: once
d_gene: .
j_gene: TRBJ1-4
v_gene: TRBV11-2

CDR3nt: TGTGCCAGCAGAGCTAGCGGGTTCTACGAGCAGTACTTC
CDR3aa: CASRASGFYEQYF
abundance: .
d_gene: TRBD2
j_gene: TRBJ2-7
v_gene: TRBV2

CDR3nt: TGCAGCGTTGAAGACGGCACAGGCCTCTCAGGCTACACCTTC
CDR3aa: CSVEDGTGLSGYTF
abundance: .
d_gene: .
j_gene: TRBJ1-2
v_gene: TRBV29-1

CDR3nt: TGTGCCAGCTATGACACGAGGGCTCCTGCCTACAATGAGCAGTTCTTC
CDR3aa: CASYDTRAPAYNEQFF
abundance: .
d_gene: .
j_gene: TRBJ2-1
v_gene: TRBV18

CDR3nt: TGTGCCACCAGCGCTAGCGGGAACACCGGGGAGCTGTTTTTT
CDR3aa: CATSASGNTGELFF
abundance: .
d_gene: TRBD2
j_gene: TRBJ2-2
v_gene: TRBV15

CDR3nt: TGTGCCAGCAGTTACTCGGAGGGGACGAGGACCGGGGAGCTGTTTTTT
CDR3aa: CASSYSEGTRTGELFF
abundance: .
d_gene: .
j_gene: TRBJ2-2
v_gene: TRBV6-6

CDR3nt: TGTGCCAGCAGCTTGGGGTTAGGGTACAATGAGCAGTTCTTC
CDR3aa: CASSLGLGYNEQFF
abundance: .
d_gene: .
j_gene: TRBJ2-1
v_gene: TRBV5-8

CDR3nt: TGTGCCACCAGCAGCTCCCGGGACAGGGCCTATGGCTACACCTTC
CDR3aa: CATSSSRDRAYGYTF
abundance: .
d_gene: TRBD1
j_gene: TRBJ1-2
v_gene: TRBV15

CDR3nt: TGTGCCAGCAGCTCGGACAGGGGCGCCGGGGAGCTGTTTTTT
CDR3aa: CASSSDRGAGELFF
abundance: .
d_gene: TRBD1
j_gene: TRBJ2-2
v_gene: TRBV11-2

CDR3nt: TGCGCCAGCAGCCCCGAGGACTTAAAAAAACTGTTTTTT
CDR3aa: CASSPEDLKKLFF
abundance: .
d_gene: .
j_gene: TRBJ1-4
v_gene: TRBV5-1

CDR3nt: TGTGCCAGCAGCTTGGGGACAGGGAGCGAGCAGTACTTC
CDR3aa: CASSLGTGSEQYF
abundance: .
d_gene: TRBD1
j_gene: TRBJ2-7
v_gene: TRBV5-6

CDR3nt: TGTGCCAGCAGCGAGGGACGGGGCTATGGCTACACCTTC
CDR3aa: CASSEGRGYGYTF
abundance: .
d_gene: .
j_gene: TRBJ1-2
v_gene: TRBV13

CDR3nt: TGTGCCAGCAGCTTAGCAGGGGGCGGAACCGGGGAGCTGTTTTTT
CDR3aa: CASSLAGGGTGELFF
abundance: .
d_gene: TRBD1
j_gene: TRBJ2-2
v_gene: TRBV11-2

CDR3nt: TGTGCCAGCAGCCCCAAACCGGGACTCAGTACCTACAATGAGCAGTTCTTC
CDR3aa: CASSPKPGLSTYNEQFF
abundance: .
d_gene: .
j_gene: TRBJ2-1
v_gene: TRBV9

CDR3nt: TGCGCCAGCAGCTTGGATGTGGGACTCCAAGAGACCCAGTACTTC
CDR3aa: CASSLDVGLQETQYF
abundance: .
d_gene: .
j_gene: TRBJ2-5
v_gene: TRBV5-1

CDR3nt: TGTGCCAGCAGCTTAGGTTCCCCGGGAGGGAGTAATGAGCAGTTCTTC
CDR3aa: CASSLGSPGGSNEQFF
abundance: .
d_gene: TRBD2
j_gene: TRBJ2-1
v_gene: TRBV7-6

CDR3nt: TGTGCCAGCAGTCCACGCAGGGGGAACACCGGGGAGCTGTTTTTT
CDR3aa: CASSPRRGNTGELFF
abundance: .
d_gene: .
j_gene: TRBJ2-2
v_gene: TRBV27

CDR3nt: TGTGCCAGCAGCCAAGGGGACCGTTCCTTTGAAGCTTTCTTT
CDR3aa: CASSQGDRSFEAFF
abundance: .
d_gene: .
j_gene: TRBJ1-1
v_gene: TRBV5-4

CDR3nt: TGCGCCAGCAGCCAGCGGCCGTCCGTCATGAACACTGAAGCTTTCTTT
CDR3aa: CASSQRPSVMNTEAFF
abundance: .
d_gene: .
j_gene: TRBJ1-1
v_gene: TRBV4-1

CDR3nt: TGTGCCAGCAGCTTGGCCGGGTTTAGCAATCAGCCCCAGCATTTT
CDR3aa: CASSLAGFSNQPQHF
abundance: .
d_gene: .
j_gene: TRBJ1-5
v_gene: TRBV5-8

CDR3nt: TGTGCCAGCATTGATAAACTTCCAGGGAGCTCCTACGAGCAGTACTTC
CDR3aa: CASIDKLPGSSYEQYF
abundance: .
d_gene: .
j_gene: TRBJ2-7
v_gene: TRBV2

CDR3nt: TGTGCCAGCAGTTTAGGGGAGACCCAGTACTTC
CDR3aa: CASSLGETQYF
abundance: .
d_gene: .
j_gene: TRBJ2-5
v_gene: TRBV2

CDR3nt: TGCGCCAGCAGCTTGGCCGATATCGGGGGGCTAGTTCCCACTGAAGCTTTCTTT
CDR3aa: CASSLADIGGLVPTEAFF
abundance: .
d_gene: .
j_gene: TRBJ1-1
v_gene: TRBV5-1

CDR3nt: TGTGCCAGCAAAGGGACAGGGGGCTACTATGGCTACACCTTC
CDR3aa: CASKGTGGYYGYTF
abundance: .
d_gene: TRBD1
j_gene: TRBJ1-2
v_gene: TRBV27

CDR3nt: TGTGCCAGCAGTTTAGAGAGGCTAGCGGCCCTCGAGCAGTACTTC
CDR3aa: CASSLERLAALEQYF
abundance: .
d_gene: TRBD2
j_gene: TRBJ2-7
v_gene: TRBV28

CDR3nt: TGTGCCAGCAGCCAAGAGCCCCAGGTCCCAAATGAAAAACTGTTTTTT
CDR3aa: CASSQEPQVPNEKLFF
abundance: .
d_gene: .
j_gene: TRBJ1-4
v_gene: TRBV4-2

CDR3nt: TGTGCCAGCAGTTTATTGGGGGCCTACGAGCAGTACTTC
CDR3aa: CASSLLGAYEQYF
abundance: .
d_gene: .
j_gene: TRBJ2-7
v_gene: TRBV27

CDR3nt: TGTGCCAGTAGTAACTTCTACGAGCAGTACTTC
CDR3aa: CASSNFYEQYF
abundance: .
d_gene: .
j_gene: TRBJ2-7
v_gene: TRBV19

CDR3nt: TGTGCCAGCAGTTTATTTGGGTACAATGAGCAGTTCTTC
CDR3aa: CASSLFGYNEQFF
abundance: .
d_gene: .
j_gene: TRBJ2-1
v_gene: TRBV27

CDR3nt: TGTGCCAGCAGCTTGGCGGCTAGCGGGAAGGATAATGAGCAGTTCTTC
CDR3aa: CASSLAASGKDNEQFF
abundance: .
d_gene: TRBD2
j_gene: TRBJ2-1
v_gene: TRBV7-6

CDR3nt: TGTGCCAGTAGTTTGGCACCCCTTTACGAGCAGTACTTC
CDR3aa: CASSLAPLYEQYF
abundance: .
d_gene: .
j_gene: TRBJ2-7
v_gene: TRBV19

CDR3nt: TGCAGCGGTGAAGTTCCAGGGTACAATGAGCAGTTCTTC
CDR3aa: CSGEVPGYNEQFF
abundance: .
d_gene: .
j_gene: TRBJ2-1
v_gene: TRBV29-1

CDR3nt: TGTGCCAGCAGCTTACGGACAGACTATGGCTACACCTTC
CDR3aa: CASSLRTDYGYTF
abundance: .
d_gene: .
j_gene: TRBJ1-2
v_gene: TRBV7-9

CDR3nt: TGTGCCAGCACGTGGCATGGGTCCGTGTCAAATGAGCAGTTCTTC
CDR3aa: CASTWHGSVSNEQFF
abundance: .
d_gene: .
j_gene: TRBJ2-1
v_gene: TRBV9

CDR3nt: TGTGCCAGCGAACAACTAGAAGCCTACGAGCAGTACTTC
CDR3aa: CASEQLEAYEQYF
abundance: .
d_gene: .
j_gene: TRBJ2-7
v_gene: TRBV6-1